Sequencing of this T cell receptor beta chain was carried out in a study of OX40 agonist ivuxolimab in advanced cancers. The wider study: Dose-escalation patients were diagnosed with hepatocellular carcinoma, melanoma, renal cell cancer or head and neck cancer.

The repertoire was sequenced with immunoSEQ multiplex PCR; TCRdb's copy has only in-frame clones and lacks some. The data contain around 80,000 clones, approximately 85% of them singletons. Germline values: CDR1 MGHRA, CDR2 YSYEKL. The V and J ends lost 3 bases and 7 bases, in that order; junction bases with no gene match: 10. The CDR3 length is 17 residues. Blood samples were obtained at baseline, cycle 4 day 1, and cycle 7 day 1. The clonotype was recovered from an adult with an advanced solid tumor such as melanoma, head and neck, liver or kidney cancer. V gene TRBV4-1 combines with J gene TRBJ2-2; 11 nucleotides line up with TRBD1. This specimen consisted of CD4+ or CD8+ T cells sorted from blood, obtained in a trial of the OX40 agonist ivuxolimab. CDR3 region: CASSQAGQGAVNGELFF. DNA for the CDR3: TGCGCCAGCAGCCAGGCCGGACAGGGGGCCGTGAACGGGGAGCTGTTTTTT.